One TCR beta chain is described in this entry. The table came from immunoSEQ multiplex PCR; TCRdb's copy has only in-frame clones and leaves some out. This table has about 140,000 clones, less than 95% appearing once. These data come from a study of cytotoxic CD8 clonotypes in ibrutinib-treated CLL. Overall study: Partial responses numbered some 24 and complete responses 2; after a median about 62 months, roughly 15 stayed remitted and around 12 progressed.

Looked up from germline, CDR1 is SGHAT and CDR2 is FQDESV (reference sequence). There are 14 residues in the CDR3. V was cut by 4 bases and J by 6 bases, with 14 bases left in between. This sample comprised PBMCs, obtained after 12 months of ibrutinib treatment. V is TRBV11-1 and J is TRBJ2-3; tentatively, D is TRBD1 (6 bases). This TCR was recovered from a human donor with chronic lymphocytic leukemia. CDR3 in amino acids: CASSSGQTGDTQYF. As DNA, the CDR3 is TGTGCCAGCAGCTCTGGACAGACCGGGGATACGCAGTATTTT.